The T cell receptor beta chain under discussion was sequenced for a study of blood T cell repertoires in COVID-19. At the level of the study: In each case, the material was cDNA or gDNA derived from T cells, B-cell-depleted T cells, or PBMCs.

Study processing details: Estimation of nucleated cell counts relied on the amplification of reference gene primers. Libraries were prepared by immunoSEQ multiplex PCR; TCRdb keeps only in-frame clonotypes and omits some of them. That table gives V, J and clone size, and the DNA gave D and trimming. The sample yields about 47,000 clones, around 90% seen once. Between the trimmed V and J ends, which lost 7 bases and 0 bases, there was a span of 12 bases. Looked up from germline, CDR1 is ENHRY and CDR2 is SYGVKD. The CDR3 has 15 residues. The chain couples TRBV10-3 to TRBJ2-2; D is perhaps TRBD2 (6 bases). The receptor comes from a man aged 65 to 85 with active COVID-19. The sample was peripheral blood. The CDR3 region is CAITGGASNTGELFF. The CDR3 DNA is TGTGCCATCACCGGGGGAGCGTCGAACACCGGGGAGCTGTTTTTT.